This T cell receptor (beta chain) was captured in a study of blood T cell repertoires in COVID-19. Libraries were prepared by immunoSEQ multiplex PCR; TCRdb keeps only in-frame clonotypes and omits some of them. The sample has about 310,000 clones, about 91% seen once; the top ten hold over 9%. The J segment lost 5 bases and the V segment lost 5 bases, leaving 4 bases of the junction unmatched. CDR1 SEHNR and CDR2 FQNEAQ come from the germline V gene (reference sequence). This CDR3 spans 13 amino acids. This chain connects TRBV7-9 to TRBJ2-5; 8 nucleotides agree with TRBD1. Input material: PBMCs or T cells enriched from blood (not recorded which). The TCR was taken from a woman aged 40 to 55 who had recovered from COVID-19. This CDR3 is CASSPTGVETQYF. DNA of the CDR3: TGTGCCAGCAGCCCGACAGGGGTGGAGACCCAGTACTTC. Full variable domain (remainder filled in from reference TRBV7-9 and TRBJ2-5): DTGVSQNPRHKITKRGQNVTFRCDPISEHNRLYWYRQTLGQGPEFLTYFQNEAQLEKSRLLSDRFSAERPKGSFSTLEIQRTEQGDSAMYLCASSPTGVETQYFGPGTRLLVL.